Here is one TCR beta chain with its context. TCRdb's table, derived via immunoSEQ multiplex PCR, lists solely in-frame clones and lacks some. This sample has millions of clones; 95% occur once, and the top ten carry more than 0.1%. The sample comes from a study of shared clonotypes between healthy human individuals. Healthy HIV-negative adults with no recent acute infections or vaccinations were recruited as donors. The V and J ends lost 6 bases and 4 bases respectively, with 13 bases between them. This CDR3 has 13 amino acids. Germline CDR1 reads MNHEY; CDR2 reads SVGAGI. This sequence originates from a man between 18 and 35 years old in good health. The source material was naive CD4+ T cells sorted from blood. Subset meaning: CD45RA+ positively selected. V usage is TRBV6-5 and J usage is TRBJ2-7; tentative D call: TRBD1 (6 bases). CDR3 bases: TGTGCCAGCAGGCCCCCAGGGGTGTACGAGCAGTACTTC. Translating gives CASRPPGVYEQYF.